This TCR beta chain is drawn from a study of regulatory T cells in long-lasting Graves disease. Overall study results and limits: Persistent disease samples used TRBV28, TRBJ1-2 and TRBJ2-5 preferentially.

The time point: newly diagnosed GD, antithyroid drugs for less than 3 months. PBMCs were the source of the RNA used for TCR sequencing. This clonotype turned up a few times. The antigen is undetermined. This CDR3 contains 11 residues. The V end lost 5 bases, the J end lost 11 bases, and 12 bases lay between the germline ends. The germline CDR1 and CDR2 sequences are MDHEN and SYDVKM. Arm-PCR of CDR3 regions and iRepertoire HTBI primers were used to build TCR beta libraries. From the multiplex PCR reads, TCRdb called clonotypes with MiXCR, one entry per CDR3 protein. Among 450,000 to 500,000 distinct CDR3 sequences, about 16% were seen once, and the ten largest hold 10% to 15%. These data were also reused for a study on T cells in Graves' hyperthyroidism and ophthalmopathy. That work contributes: Patients showing uncontrolled infection, other autoimmune disease, pregnancy or lactation were ineligible. Most clonotypes expanded in the thyroid (above 0.001) were also present in blood.

Sequencing used peripheral blood mononuclear cells (PBMCs), obtained at new diagnosis, from a patient treated with antithyroid drugs. This sequence was found in a man aged 35 to 55 with Graves disease. The rearrangement links TRBV28 to TRBJ1-1; D is undetermined. CDR3 loop: CASSQSRRAFF. In nucleotides, the CDR3 is TGTGCCAGCAGTCAAAGTCGTAGGGCTTTCTTT.